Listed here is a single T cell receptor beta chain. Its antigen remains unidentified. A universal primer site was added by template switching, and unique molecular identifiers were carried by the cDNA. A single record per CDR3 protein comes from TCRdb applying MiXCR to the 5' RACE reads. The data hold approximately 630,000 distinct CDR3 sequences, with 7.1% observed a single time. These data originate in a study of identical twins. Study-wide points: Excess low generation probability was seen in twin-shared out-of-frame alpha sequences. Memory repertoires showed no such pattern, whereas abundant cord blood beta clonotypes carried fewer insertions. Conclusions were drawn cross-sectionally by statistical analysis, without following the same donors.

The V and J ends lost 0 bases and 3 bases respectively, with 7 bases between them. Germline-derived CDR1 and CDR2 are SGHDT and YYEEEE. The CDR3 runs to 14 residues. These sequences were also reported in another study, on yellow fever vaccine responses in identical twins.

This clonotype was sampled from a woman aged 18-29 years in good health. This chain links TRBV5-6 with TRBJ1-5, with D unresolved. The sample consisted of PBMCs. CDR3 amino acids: CASSLGAVNQPQHF. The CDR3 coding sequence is TGTGCCAGCAGCTTGGGGGCTGTCAATCAGCCCCAGCATTTT.